A single sample is the source of the 3 T cell receptor beta chains below, sequenced in a study of blood T cell repertoires in COVID-19. Method: immunoSEQ multiplex PCR; TCRdb's copy keeps in-frame clones and lacks some. The data contain 150,000 to 200,000 clones, approximately 85% of them singletons. Sequenced sample: peripheral blood. The receptors derive from a man aged 55 to 69 with active or convalescent COVID-19.

The chain uses TRBV5-1 and TRBJ2-7; TRBD2 agrees at 10 bases. Trimming at V came to 0 bases and at J to 4 bases, leaving 16 bases not matched to a gene. The CDR3 is 19 amino acids. Germline V gene lookup returns CDR1 SGHRS and CDR2 YFSETQ. The CDR3 nucleotides read TGCGCCAGCAGCTTGGTCCCAGCGGGGGGGAGTTACGCTTCGTACGAGCAGTACTTC. This encodes CASSLVPAGGSYASYEQYF.

The chain links TRBV27 to TRBJ2-5; D is perhaps TRBD1 (6 bases). The germline V and J ends were trimmed by 1 base and 4 bases, with 7 bases remaining between them. CDR3 length equals 13 residues. Germline V gene data show CDR1 as MNHEY and CDR2 as SMNVEV (reference sequence). The CDR3, as DNA: TGTGCCAGCAGTTTATTCAGGGGAGAGACCCAGTACTTC. Protein sequence: CASSLFRGETQYF.

The gene calls are TRBV11-1 and TRBJ2-1; a weak D match, TRBD2 (6 bases). Germline V gene data show CDR1 as SGHAT and CDR2 as FQDESV (reference sequence). The CDR3 loop spans 15 amino acids. Trimming left V 2 bases short and J 3 bases short, with 11 bases between. The CDR3 sequence is CASSLFGRDYNEQFF. The CDR3 nucleotides read TGTGCCAGCAGCTTATTCGGGAGAGACTACAATGAGCAGTTCTTC. Drawing the rest from reference TRBV11-1 and TRBJ2-1, the complete variable domain is EAEVAQSPRYKITEKSQAVAFWCDPISGHATLYWYRQILGQGPELLVQFQDESVVDDSQLPKDRFSAERLKGVDSTLKIQPAELGDSAMYLCASSLFGRDYNEQFFGPGTRLTVL.